The clone carrying this T cell receptor (beta chain) is labeled medium-sized. The sample belongs to a study of CDR3 diversity in severe acne. One entry per CDR3 protein, called by TCRdb with MiXCR from the PCR reads. This sample has some 85,000 distinct CDR3 sequences, with under 55% found just once. Germline loops: CDR1 SGHTA, CDR2 FQGNSA. CDR3 length: 12 amino acids. V dropped 1 base and J dropped 10 bases, with 8 bases sitting between them. This chain connects TRBV7-2 to TRBJ2-1, with D unresolved. Sequencing used blood. This clonotype was sampled from a male donor with severe acne vulgaris. The CDR3, as DNA: TGTGCCAGCAGCTTAGGGGGATGGGAGCAGTTCTTC. Amino acids: CASSLGGWEQFF.